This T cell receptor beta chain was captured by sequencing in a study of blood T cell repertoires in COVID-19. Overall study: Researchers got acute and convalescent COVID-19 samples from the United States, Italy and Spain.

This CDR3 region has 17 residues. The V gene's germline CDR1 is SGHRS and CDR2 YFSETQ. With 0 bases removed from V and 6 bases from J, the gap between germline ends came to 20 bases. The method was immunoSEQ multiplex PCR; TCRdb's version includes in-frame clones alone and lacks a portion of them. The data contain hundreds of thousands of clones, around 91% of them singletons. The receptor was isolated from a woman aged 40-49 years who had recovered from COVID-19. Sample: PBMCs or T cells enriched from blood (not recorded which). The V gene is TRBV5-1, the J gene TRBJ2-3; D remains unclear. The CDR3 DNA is TGCGCCAGCAGCTTGGGACTGCTTGTCTCCCGAGCGGATACGCAGTATTTT. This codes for CASSLGLLVSRADTQYF.